Below are 8 T cell receptor beta chains sequenced from a single sample in a study of blood T cell repertoires in COVID-19 (dated by TCRdb to the early 2020s). Library prep was done by the immunoSEQ multiplex PCR assay. TCRdb took over this immuneACCESS table, retaining in-frame rearrangements with V and J assigned. Such tables are incomplete; in checked studies, under half of the missing clones stem from an unresolved V gene, and the remainder is unexplained. The sample contains 75,000 to 85,000 clones, roughly 85% of them found a single time. The biggest ten clones account for over 35% of the sample. The specimen was peripheral blood. The source is a human donor in a cohort sampled during active COVID-19.

This chain connects TRBV2 to TRBJ2-3, with D unresolved. The ends were cut back, 2 bases at V and 12 bases at J, with 12 bases in the middle. The CDR3 extends over 12 amino acids. Germline loops: CDR1 SNHLY, CDR2 FYNNEI. CDR3: CASSEIALNQYF. The CDR3 nucleotides read TGTGCCAGCAGTGAAATAGCTTTGAACCAGTATTTT.

The chain recombines TRBV28 with TRBJ2-3; D is uncertain. The germline V and J ends were trimmed by 1 base and 3 bases, with 8 bases remaining between them. CDR1 and CDR2 (germline): MDHEN, SYDVKM. The CDR3 runs to 14 residues. The CDR3 spells CASSLSSITDTQYF. CDR3 coding DNA: TGTGCCAGCAGTTTATCTAGTATTACAGATACGCAGTATTTT.

This clone was detected only a few times. J is TRBJ2-7 and V is TRBV6-5, with TRBD1 as a possible D gene (6 bases). The CDR3 totals 15 residues. Germline CDR1 reads MNHEY; CDR2 reads SVGAGI. V was pared by 1 base and J by 2 bases, with 12 bases between. The CDR3 DNA reads TGTGCCAGCAGTTACTGGTCTGGGGGCCCCTACGAGCAGTACTTC. This gives the protein CASSYWSGGPYEQYF.

The count of this clone is one. The chain combines TRBV19 with TRBJ1-2, with D tentatively TRBD1 (5 bases). The V and J ends lost 8 bases and 6 bases respectively, with 19 bases between them. Germline CDR1 reads LNHDA; CDR2 reads SQIVND (reference sequence). This CDR3 is 14 amino acids long. As DNA, the CDR3 is TGTGCCAGTCTCAGCATGGGGGGGTATCATGGCTACACCTTC. It yields the protein CASLSMGGYHGYTF.

The chain combines TRBV11-3 with TRBJ2-3; no clear D. Germline V gene lookup returns CDR1 SGHNT and CDR2 YENEEA. The V gene lost 1 base and the J gene lost 1 base, with 12 bases spanning the gap. CDR3 size: 16 residues. This CDR3 is CASSLVSVTGTDTQYF. CDR3 sequence (DNA): TGTGCCAGCAGCTTAGTGTCGGTTACTGGCACAGATACGCAGTATTTT.

The chain employs TRBV28 and TRBJ2-7; 8 nucleotides agree with TRBD1. Losses at the gene ends were 5 bases for V and 3 bases for J; bases not matched to a gene: 3. Germline V gives CDR1 MDHEN, CDR2 SYDVKM. The CDR3 has 13 residues. CDR3 residues: CASSRDRNYEQYF. In DNA form, the CDR3 reads TGTGCCAGCAGTCGGGACAGGAACTACGAGCAGTACTTC.

The chain combines TRBV5-4 with TRBJ2-1; D perhaps matches TRBD2 (5 bases). The CDR3 length is 14 residues. From germline, CDR1 is SGHNT and CDR2 YYREEE (reference sequence). Trimming stripped 6 bases from V and 4 bases from J, with 14 bases between. CDR3 in DNA: TGTGCCAGCACCCCCCGAGCGGCGTACAATGAGCAGTTCTTC. The encoded protein is CASTPRAAYNEQFF.

CDR3 nucleotide sequence: TGTGCCAGCTCACGTCCCGAGGAGGGGAACATTCAGTACTTC. Translation gives CASSRPEEGNIQYF. The gene calls are TRBV18 and TRBJ2-4, with D perhaps matching TRBD2 (6 bases). Trimming stripped 4 bases from V and 7 bases from J, with 14 bases between. In germline, CDR1 is KGHSH, CDR2 LQKENI. The CDR3 length is 14 residues.